One sample yielded the 7 T cell receptor beta chains listed below, sequenced in a study of cytomegalovirus exposure and HLA in healthy donors. PCR involved 60 Vbeta and 13 Jbeta primers. TCRdb's copy holds only in-frame clones and misses some; the assay was immunoSEQ multiplex PCR. The sample yields around 55,000 clones, about 84% seen once. Sequencing input: PBMCs. Source of these receptors: a female donor in good health and CMV-seronegative.

The J gene is TRBJ2-7, the V gene TRBV30; TRBD1 matches 7 bases. Germline CDR1 is GTSNPN and CDR2 is SVGIG (reference sequence). This CDR3 region has 12 residues. Unmatched junction bases numbered 5, after V lost 5 bases and J lost 4 bases. The CDR3 DNA reads as TGTGCCTGGGTTCTGGGACAGTACGAGCAGTACTTC. Its translation: CAWVLGQYEQYF.

This chain links TRBV11-2 with TRBJ1-2; D uncertain. Trimming pared 5 bases from V and 2 bases from J, leaving 15 bases between. Germline assignment: CDR1 SGHAT and CDR2 FQNNGV. The CDR3 spans 15 residues. The CDR3 region is CASSHIREKNYGYTF. The CDR3 DNA reads TGTGCCAGCAGCCACATTAGGGAGAAAAACTATGGCTACACCTTC.

This chain links TRBV27 with TRBJ2-1, with TRBD1 matching over 12 bases. Germline lookup yields CDR1 MNHEY and CDR2 SMNVEV (reference sequence). V lost 4 bases to trimming and J lost 6 bases; unmatched junction nucleotides: 10. The CDR3 loop spans 17 amino acids. The CDR3 here is CASSSGDRGPPGNEQFF. DNA for the CDR3: TGTGCCAGCAGTTCGGGGGACAGGGGGCCCCCTGGCAATGAGCAGTTCTTC.

The chain joins TRBV6-5 to TRBJ1-1, with D unclear. There are 14 residues in the CDR3. Trimming removed 10 bases at V and 2 bases at J, with 17 bases between. Looked up from germline, CDR1 is MNHEY and CDR2 is SVGAGI. The CDR3: CANSPQAGNTEAFF. The CDR3 bases are TGTGCCAACAGCCCCCAGGCAGGAAACACTGAAGCTTTCTTT.

V usage is TRBV5-1 and J usage is TRBJ2-7, with TRBD1 as a possible D gene (6 bases). The CDR3 totals 11 residues. Germline-derived CDR1 and CDR2 are SGHRS and YFSETQ. With 8 bases removed from V and 5 bases from J, the gap between germline ends came to 11 bases. The DNA of the CDR3 is TGCGCCAGTCGGGACATTAACGAGCAGTACTTC. Translation gives CASRDINEQYF.

The chain carries TRBV11-2 and TRBJ1-2, with TRBD1 matching 7 bases. CDR1 is SGHAT, CDR2 FQNNGV, per germline. The CDR3 extends over 15 amino acids. V dropped 6 bases and J dropped 2; count of bases not matched to a gene: 9. CDR3 DNA sequence: TGTGCCAGCAGTCCGACGGGACAGACGAACTATGGCTACACCTTC. It is translated as CASSPTGQTNYGYTF.

The V and J genes are TRBV27 and TRBJ1-5, with 7 bases identical to TRBD1. The CDR3 spans 14 residues. Germline V gives CDR1 MNHEY, CDR2 SMNVEV (reference sequence). V lost 6 bases and J lost 6; bases outside the gene matches: 8. The CDR3 DNA sequence: TGTGCCAGCAGCCATACAGGGGACACTCAGCCCCAGCATTTT. Translation: CASSHTGDTQPQHF.